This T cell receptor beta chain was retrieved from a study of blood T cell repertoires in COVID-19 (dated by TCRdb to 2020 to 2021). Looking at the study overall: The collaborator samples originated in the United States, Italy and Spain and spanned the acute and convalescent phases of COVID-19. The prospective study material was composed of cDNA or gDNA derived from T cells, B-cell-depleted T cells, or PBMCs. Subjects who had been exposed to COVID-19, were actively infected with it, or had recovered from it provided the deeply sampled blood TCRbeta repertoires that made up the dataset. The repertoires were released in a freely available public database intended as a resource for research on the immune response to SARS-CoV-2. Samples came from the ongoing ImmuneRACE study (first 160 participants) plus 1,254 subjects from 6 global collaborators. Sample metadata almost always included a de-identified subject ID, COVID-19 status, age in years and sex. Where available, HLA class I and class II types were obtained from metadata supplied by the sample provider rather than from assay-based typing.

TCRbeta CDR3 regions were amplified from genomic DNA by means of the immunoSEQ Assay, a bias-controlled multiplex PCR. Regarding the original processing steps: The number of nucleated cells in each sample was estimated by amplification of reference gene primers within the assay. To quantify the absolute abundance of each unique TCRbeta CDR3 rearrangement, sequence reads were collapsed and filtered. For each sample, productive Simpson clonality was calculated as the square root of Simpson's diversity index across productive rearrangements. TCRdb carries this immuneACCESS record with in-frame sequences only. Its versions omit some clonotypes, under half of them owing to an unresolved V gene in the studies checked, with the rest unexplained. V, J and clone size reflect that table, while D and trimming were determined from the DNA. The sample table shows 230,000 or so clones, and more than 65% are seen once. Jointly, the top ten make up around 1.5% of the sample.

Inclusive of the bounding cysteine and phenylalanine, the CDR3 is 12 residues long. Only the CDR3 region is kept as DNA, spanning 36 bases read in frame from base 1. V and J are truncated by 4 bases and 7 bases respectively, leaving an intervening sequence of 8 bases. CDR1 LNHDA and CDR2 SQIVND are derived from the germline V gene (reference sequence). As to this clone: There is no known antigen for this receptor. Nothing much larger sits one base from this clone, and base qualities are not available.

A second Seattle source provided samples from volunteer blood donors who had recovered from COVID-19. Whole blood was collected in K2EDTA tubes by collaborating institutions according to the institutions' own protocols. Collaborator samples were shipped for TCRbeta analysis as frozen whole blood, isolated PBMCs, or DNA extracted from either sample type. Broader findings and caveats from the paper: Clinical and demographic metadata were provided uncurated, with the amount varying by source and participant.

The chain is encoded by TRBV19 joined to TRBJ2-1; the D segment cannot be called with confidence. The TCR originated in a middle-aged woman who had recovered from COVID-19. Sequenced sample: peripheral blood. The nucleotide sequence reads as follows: TGTGCCAGTAGTACCTTCGGGAATGAGCAGTTCTTC. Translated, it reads CASSTFGNEQFF.